This TCR beta chain was found in a study of shared clonotypes between healthy human individuals. Study-level background: There were three CD4 naive, three CD4 memory, two CD8 naive and one CD8 memory plates per donor.

Worth noting for this clone: In the same sample, other DNA sequences code for this CDR3.

Assay runs were performed at deep level. When replicate PCRs were run on sorted subsets, they used roughly 0.2 ug DNA, tens of thousands of T cell genomes. Assay: immunoSEQ multiplex PCR; the TCRdb copy retains only in-frame clones and omits some. The sample lists 2.5 million or so clones; around 90% were seen once. Per the germline V gene, CDR1 is GTSNPN and CDR2 is SVGIG (reference sequence). With 0 bases removed from V and 0 bases from J, the gap between germline ends came to 6 bases. This CDR3 contains 14 residues. The sample comprised naive CD4+ T cells sorted from blood. Subset reported: CD45RA+ positively selected. The gene calls are TRBV30 and TRBJ1-3; D ambiguous. The TCR originated in a man in his late teens or twenties in good health. The CDR3 sequence: CAWSVVSSGNTIYF. CDR3 bases: TGTGCCTGGAGTGTGGTGAGCTCTGGAAACACCATATATTTT. The full variable domain, completed using reference TRBV30 and TRBJ1-3, is SQTIHQWPATLVQPVGSPLSLECTVEGTSNPNLYWYRQAAGRGLQLLFYSVGIGQISSEVPQNLSASRPQDRQFILSSKKLLLSDSGFYLCAWSVVSSGNTIYFGEGSWLTVV.